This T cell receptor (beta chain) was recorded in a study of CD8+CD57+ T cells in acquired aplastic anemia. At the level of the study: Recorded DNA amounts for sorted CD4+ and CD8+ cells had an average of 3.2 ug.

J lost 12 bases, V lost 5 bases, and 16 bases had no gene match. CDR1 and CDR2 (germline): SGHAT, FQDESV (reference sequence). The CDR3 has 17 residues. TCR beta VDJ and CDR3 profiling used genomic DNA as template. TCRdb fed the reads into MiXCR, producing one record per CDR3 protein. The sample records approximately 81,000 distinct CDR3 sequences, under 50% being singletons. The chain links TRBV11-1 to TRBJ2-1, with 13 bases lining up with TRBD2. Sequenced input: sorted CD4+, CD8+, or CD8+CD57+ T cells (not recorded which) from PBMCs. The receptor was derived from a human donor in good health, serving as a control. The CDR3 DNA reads TGTGCCAGCAGCCCGCGCCGACTAGCGGGGGGACACCCAACGCAGTTCTTC. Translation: CASSPRRLAGGHPTQFF.